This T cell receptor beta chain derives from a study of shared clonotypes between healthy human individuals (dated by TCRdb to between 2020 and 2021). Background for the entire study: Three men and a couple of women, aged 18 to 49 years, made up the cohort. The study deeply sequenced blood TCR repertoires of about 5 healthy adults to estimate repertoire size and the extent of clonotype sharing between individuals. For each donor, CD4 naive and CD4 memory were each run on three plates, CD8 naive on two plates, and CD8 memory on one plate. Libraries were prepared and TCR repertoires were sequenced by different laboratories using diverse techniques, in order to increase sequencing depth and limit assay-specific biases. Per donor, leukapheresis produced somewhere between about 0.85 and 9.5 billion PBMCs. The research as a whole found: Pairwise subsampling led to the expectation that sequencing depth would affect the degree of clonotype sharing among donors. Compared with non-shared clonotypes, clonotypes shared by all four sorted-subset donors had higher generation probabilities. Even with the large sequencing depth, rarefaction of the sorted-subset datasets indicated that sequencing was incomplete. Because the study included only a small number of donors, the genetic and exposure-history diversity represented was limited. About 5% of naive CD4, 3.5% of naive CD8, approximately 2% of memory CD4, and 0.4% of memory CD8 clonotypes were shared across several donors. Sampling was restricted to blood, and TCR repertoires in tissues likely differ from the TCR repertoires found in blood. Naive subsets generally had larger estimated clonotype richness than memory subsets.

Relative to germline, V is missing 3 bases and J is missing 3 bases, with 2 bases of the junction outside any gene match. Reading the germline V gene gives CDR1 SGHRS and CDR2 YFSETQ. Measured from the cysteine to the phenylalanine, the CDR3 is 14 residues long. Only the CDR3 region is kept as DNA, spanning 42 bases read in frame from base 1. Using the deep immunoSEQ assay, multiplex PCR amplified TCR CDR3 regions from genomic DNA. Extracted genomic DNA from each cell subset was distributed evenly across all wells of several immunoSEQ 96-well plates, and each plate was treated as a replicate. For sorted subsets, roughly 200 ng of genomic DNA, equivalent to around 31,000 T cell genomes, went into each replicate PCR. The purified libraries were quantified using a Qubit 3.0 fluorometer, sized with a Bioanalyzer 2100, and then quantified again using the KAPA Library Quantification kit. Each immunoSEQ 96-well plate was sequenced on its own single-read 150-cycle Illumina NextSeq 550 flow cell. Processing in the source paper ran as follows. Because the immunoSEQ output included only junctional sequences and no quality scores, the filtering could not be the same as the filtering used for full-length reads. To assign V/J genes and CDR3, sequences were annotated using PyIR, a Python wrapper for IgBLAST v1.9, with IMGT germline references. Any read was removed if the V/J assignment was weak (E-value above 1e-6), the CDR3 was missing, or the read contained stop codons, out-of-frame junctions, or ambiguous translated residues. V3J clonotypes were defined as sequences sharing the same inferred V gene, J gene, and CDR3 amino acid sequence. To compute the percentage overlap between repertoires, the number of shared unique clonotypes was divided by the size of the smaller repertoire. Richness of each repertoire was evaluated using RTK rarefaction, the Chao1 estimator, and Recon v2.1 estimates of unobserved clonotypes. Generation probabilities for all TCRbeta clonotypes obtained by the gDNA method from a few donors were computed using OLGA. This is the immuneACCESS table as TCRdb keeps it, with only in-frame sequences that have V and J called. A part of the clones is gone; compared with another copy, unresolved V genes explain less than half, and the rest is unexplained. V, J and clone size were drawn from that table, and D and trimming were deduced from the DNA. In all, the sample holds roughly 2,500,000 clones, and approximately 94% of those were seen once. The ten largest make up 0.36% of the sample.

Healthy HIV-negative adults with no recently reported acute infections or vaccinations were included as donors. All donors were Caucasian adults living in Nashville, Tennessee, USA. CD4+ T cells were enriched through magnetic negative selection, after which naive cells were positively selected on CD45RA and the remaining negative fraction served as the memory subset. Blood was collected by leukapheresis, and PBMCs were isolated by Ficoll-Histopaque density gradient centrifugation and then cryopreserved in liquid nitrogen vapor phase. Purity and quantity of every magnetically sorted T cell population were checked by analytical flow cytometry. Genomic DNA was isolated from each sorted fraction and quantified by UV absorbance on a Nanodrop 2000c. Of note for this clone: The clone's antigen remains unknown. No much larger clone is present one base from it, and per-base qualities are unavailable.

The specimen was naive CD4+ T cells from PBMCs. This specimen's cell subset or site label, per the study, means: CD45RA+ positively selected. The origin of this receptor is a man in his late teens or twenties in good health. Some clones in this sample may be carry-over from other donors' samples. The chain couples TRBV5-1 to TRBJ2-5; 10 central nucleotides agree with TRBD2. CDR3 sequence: CASSSSGRKETQYF. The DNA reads TGCGCCAGCAGCTCTAGCGGGAGAAAAGAGACCCAGTACTTC.